Below, one T cell receptor (beta chain) is given with its context. Autoimmune disease history or systemic immunosuppression was exclusionary. Libraries were prepared by immunoSEQ multiplex PCR; TCRdb keeps only in-frame clonotypes and omits some of them. Of some 66,000 clones in the sample, around 86% were seen once. The data were obtained in a study of OX40 agonist ivuxolimab in advanced cancers. Study details: The drug used for patients, ivuxolimab, was an agonistic anti-OX40 (CD134) antibody.

The CDR3 length is 17 residues. V shed 4 bases and J 3 bases; nucleotides not matched to a gene: 5. The germline V gene encodes CDR1 SGHRS and CDR2 YFSETQ. The sample was CD4+ or CD8+ T cells sorted from blood, taken in a trial of the OX40 agonist ivuxolimab. This clonotype originated in an adult with an advanced solid tumor such as melanoma, head and neck, liver or kidney cancer. J is TRBJ2-2 and V is TRBV5-1; 14 positions match TRBD2. CDR3 region: CASSGGTSGRYTGELFF. The CDR3 DNA follows: TGCGCCAGCAGCGGAGGGACTAGCGGGAGATACACCGGGGAGCTGTTTTTT.